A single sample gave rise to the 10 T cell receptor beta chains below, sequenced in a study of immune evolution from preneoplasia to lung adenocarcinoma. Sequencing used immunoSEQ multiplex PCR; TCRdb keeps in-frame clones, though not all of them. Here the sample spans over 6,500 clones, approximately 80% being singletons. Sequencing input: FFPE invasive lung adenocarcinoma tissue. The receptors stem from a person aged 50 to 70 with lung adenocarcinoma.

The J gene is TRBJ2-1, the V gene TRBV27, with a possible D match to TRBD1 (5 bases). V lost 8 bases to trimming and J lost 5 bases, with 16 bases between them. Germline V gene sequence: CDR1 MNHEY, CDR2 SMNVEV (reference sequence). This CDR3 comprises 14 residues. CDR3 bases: TGTGCCAGCGGAACGATGACAGCCGACAATGAGCAGTTCTTC. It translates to CASGTMTADNEQFF.

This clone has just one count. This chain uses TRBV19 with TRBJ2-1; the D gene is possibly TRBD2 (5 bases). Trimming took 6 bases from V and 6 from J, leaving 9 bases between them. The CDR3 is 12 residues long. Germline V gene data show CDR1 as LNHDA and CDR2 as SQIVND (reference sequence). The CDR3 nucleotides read TGTGCCAGTAGCGGGATAGGCAATGAGCAGTTCTTC. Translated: CASSGIGNEQFF.

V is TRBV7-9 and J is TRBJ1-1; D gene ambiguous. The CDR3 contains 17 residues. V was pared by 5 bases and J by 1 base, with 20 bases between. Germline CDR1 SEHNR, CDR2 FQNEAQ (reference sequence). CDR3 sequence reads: CASSPHLQWAPNTEAFF. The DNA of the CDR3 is TGTGCCAGCAGCCCACACCTCCAGTGGGCACCGAACACTGAAGCTTTCTTT.

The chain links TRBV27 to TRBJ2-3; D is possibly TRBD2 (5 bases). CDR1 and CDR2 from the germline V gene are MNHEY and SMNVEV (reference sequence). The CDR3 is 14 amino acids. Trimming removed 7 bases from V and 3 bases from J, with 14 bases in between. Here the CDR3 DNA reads TGTGCCAGCATTCCCCTAACTAGGACAGATACGCAGTATTTT. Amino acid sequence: CASIPLTRTDTQYF.

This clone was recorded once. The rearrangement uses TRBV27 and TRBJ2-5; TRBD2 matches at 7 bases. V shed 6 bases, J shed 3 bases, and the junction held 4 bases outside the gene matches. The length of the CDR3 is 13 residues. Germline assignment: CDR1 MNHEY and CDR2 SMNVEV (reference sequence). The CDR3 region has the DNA TGTGCCAGCAGGTGGGGGGGAGAAGAGACCCAGTACTTC. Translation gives CASRWGGEETQYF.

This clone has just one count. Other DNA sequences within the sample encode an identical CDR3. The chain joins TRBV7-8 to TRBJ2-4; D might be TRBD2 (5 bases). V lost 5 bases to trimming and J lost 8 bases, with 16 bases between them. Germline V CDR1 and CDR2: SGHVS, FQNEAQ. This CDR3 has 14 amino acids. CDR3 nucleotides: TGTGCCAGCAGCCCCCGGGGTCACGGAGACATTCAGTACTTC. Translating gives CASSPRGHGDIQYF.

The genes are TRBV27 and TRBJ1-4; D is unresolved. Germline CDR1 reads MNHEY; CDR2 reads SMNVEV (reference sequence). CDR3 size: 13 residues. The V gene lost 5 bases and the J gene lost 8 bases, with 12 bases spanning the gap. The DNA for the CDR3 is TGTGCCAGCAGTCCACGGGCGGGAGAAAAACTGTTTTTT. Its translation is CASSPRAGEKLFF.

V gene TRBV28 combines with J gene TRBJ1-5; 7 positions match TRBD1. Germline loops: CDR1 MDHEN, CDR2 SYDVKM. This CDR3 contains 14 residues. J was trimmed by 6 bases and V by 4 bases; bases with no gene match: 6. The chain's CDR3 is CASSWDSSAQPQHF. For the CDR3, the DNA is TGTGCCAGCAGTTGGGACAGTTCTGCTCAGCCCCAGCATTTT.

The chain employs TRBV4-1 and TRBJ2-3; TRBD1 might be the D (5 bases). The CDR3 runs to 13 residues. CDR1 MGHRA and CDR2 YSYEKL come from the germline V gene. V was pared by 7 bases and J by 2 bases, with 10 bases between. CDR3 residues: CASNTGNTDTQYF. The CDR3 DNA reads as TGCGCCAGCAACACAGGAAACACAGATACGCAGTATTTT.

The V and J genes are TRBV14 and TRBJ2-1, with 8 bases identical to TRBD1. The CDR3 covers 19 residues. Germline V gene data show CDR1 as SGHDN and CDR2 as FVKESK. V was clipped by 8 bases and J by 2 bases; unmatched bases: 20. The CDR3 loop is CASHAGGYSAQGAYNEQFF. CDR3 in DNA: TGTGCCAGCCACGCAGGCGGTTACTCGGCACAGGGGGCCTACAATGAGCAGTTCTTC. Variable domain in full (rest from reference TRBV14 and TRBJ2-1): EAGVTQFPSHSVIEKGQTVTLRCDPISGHDNLYWYRRVMGKEIKFLLHFVKESKQDESGMPNNRFLAERTGGTYSTLKVQPAELEDSGVYFCASHAGGYSAQGAYNEQFFGPGTRLTVL.